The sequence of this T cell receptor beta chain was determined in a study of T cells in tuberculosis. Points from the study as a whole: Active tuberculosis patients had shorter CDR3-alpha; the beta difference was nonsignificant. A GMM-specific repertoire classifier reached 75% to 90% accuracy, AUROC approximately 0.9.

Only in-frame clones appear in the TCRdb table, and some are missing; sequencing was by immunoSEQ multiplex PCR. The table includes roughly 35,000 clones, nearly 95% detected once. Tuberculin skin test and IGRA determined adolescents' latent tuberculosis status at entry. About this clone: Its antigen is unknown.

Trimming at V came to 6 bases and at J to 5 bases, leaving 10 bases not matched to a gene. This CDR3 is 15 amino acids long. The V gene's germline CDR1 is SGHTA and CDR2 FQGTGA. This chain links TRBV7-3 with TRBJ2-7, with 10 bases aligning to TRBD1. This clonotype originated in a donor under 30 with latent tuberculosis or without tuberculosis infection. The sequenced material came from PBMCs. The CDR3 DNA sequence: TGTGCCAGCAGTTCGTTGGGACAGGGGAACCACGAGCAGTACTTC. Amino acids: CASSSLGQGNHEQYF.